This TCR beta chain was observed in a study of control samples from healthy donors and cancer patients. Profiled with immunoSEQ multiplex PCR; TCRdb holds only in-frame clones, not every one. The repertoire holds about 100,000 clones, with over 75% as singletons. The germline CDR1 and CDR2 sequences are MRHNA and SNTAGT. With 2 bases clipped from V and 8 bases from J, the junction kept 6 bases outside the gene matches. This CDR3 is built from 14 residues. The V gene is TRBV6-4, the J gene TRBJ1-2; 9 positions agree with TRBD1. The TCR originated in a woman between 50 and 59 years old in good health. Sequencing was performed on blood. Written as DNA, the CDR3 is TGTGCCAGCAGTGACACCGGGACAGGGAGAGGCTACACCTTC. This codes for CASSDTGTGRGYTF.